This T cell receptor (beta chain) appears in the sequencing data of a study of cytomegalovirus exposure and HLA in healthy donors. Study findings and constraints: Analyses of presence/absence relied on an assumption of roughly uniform sequencing depth across donors. Follow-up analysis later connected one missense variant in DCLRE1C with trimming of TCR beta V- and J-genes.

The PCR had 60 Vbeta and 13 Jbeta primers. In the original processing: A later analysis counted some 87 million unique TCR beta chains, around 10 million shared. Data came from immunoSEQ multiplex PCR; TCRdb stores just in-frame clones and leaves some out. V and J calls and clone size come straight from that table; D and trimming were deduced from the DNA. The table has around 120,000 clones, around 80% seen once; the top ten hold roughly 5%. In regard to this clone: Its antigen is still unknown.

V gave up 5 bases and J gave up 3 bases, with 26 bases separating them. The CDR3 is 19 residues long. Germline V gives CDR1 SNHLY, CDR2 FYNNEI. The origin of this receptor is a female donor in good health and CMV-seropositive. This chain links TRBV2 with TRBJ2-1; perhaps TRBD1 as D (6 bases). Sample: PBMCs. CDR3: CASSPYTIQGFSGYNEQFF. CDR3 sequence (DNA): TGTGCCAGCAGTCCCTACACGATACAGGGATTTAGTGGCTACAATGAGCAGTTCTTC.